The rows below give T cell receptor beta chains drawn from one sample of a study of cytomegalovirus exposure and HLA in healthy donors. Clones were sequenced by immunoSEQ multiplex PCR, and TCRdb holds only the in-frame ones, with some missing. The sample is made up of 200,000 or so clones, and the top ten hold 0.65% to 0.75% of it. The sample taken for sequencing was PBMCs. These receptors were taken from a boy aged 5-17 years in good health and CMV-seronegative. The CDR3 runs from the conserved cysteine through the conserved F or W. A D gene is named only where the DNA matches it firmly.

- | TRBJ2-2 | TRBV6-6 | TGTGCCAGCAGTTCAACCGGGACTTCCCCGAGGGAGCTGTTTTTT | CASSSTGTSPRELFF
TRBD2 | TRBJ2-7 | TRBV6-1 | TGTGCCAGCAGTGAATTGCAGGGGACTAGGTACGAGCAGTACTTC | CASSELQGTRYEQYF
- | TRBJ1-1 | TRBV11-2 | TGTGCCAGCGGGTTGGGGGCTGAAGAGACTGAAGCTTTCTTT | CASGLGAEETEAFF
TRBD1 | TRBJ2-4 | TRBV7-9 | TGTGCCAGCAGCTTAGGAGCAGGGGGCAGTATAGTCAAAAACATTCAGTACTTC | CASSLGAGGSIVKNIQYF
- | TRBJ1-5 | TRBV11-2 | TGTGCCAGCAGTCAGGAGATCGGGAGCCAGCATTTT | CASSQEIGSQHF
- | TRBJ2-2 | TRBV5-6 | TGTGCCAGCAGCTTAGTAGGGGCAGGAGAGGAGCTGTTTTTT | CASSLVGAGEELFF
TRBD1 | TRBJ2-1 | TRBV5-1 | TGCGCCAGCAGCTTGTGGGGACAGAACAATGAGCAGTTCTTC | CASSLWGQNNEQFF
TRBD2 | TRBJ2-5 | TRBV5-4 | TGTGCCAGCAGCTTAGGACTAGCGGGGGTCCAAGAGACCCAGTACTTC | CASSLGLAGVQETQYF
TRBD2 | TRBJ2-7 | TRBV18 | TGTGCCAGCTCACCACCAGGGACTACGAGGAACTACGAGCAGTACTTC | CASSPPGTTRNYEQYF
- | TRBJ1-1 | TRBV25-1 | TGTGCCAGCAGTCACCGGACAGTATCCACTGAAGCTTTCTTT | CASSHRTVSTEAFF
- | TRBJ1-1 | TRBV11-2 | TGTGCCAGCAGGACTTGGGGGCACACTGAAGCTTTCTTT | CASRTWGHTEAFF
- | TRBJ2-7 | TRBV9 | TGTGCCAGCAGCGTAGCAGGGAATAACGACGAGCAGTACTTC | CASSVAGNNDEQYF
- | TRBJ2-7 | TRBV19 | TGTGCCAGTAGTCCATTTGGCGGGACGGCCTCCTACGAGCAATACTTC | CASSPFGGTASYEQYF
TRBD1 | TRBJ2-7 | TRBV27 | TGTGCCAGCAGTATGGGACAGGGCTACGAGCAGTACTTC | CASSMGQGYEQYF
TRBD1 | TRBJ2-4 | TRBV30 | TGTGCCTGGAGCGCCCGTGGGACAGGGGAGACCAAAAACATTCAGTACTTC | CAWSARGTGETKNIQYF
TRBD1 | TRBJ2-7 | TRBV6-6 | TGTGCCAGCAGACTGGACAGGGGTTTCGAGCAGTACTTC | CASRLDRGFEQYF
TRBD2 | TRBJ2-3 | TRBV5-8 | TGTGCCAGCAGCGTAGGAGGGGCGGGAGGCGATACGCAGTATTTT | CASSVGGAGGDTQYF